These T cell receptor beta chains were read from a single sample in a study of cytomegalovirus exposure and HLA in healthy donors. The assay was immunoSEQ multiplex PCR, and TCRdb's table has in-frame clones only and misses some. The sample lists fewer than 120,000 clones, roughly 78% occurring once. The sample taken for sequencing was PBMCs. These receptors all come from a woman in her twenties or thirties in good health and CMV-seronegative. CDR3s include the opening cysteine and the closing phenylalanine or tryptophan. Some rows mark clone size as missing; the rest say once, few, many or name a class of expanded clone.

v_call,clone_size,cdr3_aa
TRBV28,NA,CASRGTGSNQPQHF
TRBV7-9,NA,CASSSYRGGYTEAFF
TRBV27,few,CASSFLVGVAGYTF
TRBV30,NA,CAWSVRGGSNQPQHF
TRBV11-2,few,CASRPITGIRETQYF
TRBV28,NA,CASSPYYEQYF
TRBV5-1,NA,CASSLSAGVRTDTQYF
TRBV4-2,NA,CASSQGLQAGSNQPQHF
TRBV6-1,NA,CASRGTVRLEAFF
TRBV28,once,CASSFPLSGQETQYF
TRBV6-5,NA,CASSYSGLMNTEAFF
TRBV4-1,NA,CASSQVGGGLKTEAFF
TRBV7-8,NA,CATIPGATGNTIYF
TRBV25-1,NA,CASGRTVLSYNEQFF
TRBV7-8,once,CASSLGENTEAFF
TRBV13,NA,CASSLDSRELFF
TRBV9,NA,CASSVGLRLETQYF
TRBV19,NA,CASSIDGGVLTEAFF
TRBV19,NA,CASMPGATYQPQHF
TRBV6-1,few,CASSSRLAGEETQYF
TRBV2,NA,CASRETGPAYEQYF
TRBV4-1,NA,CASSQGLSGASYEQYF